The present entry profiles one TCR beta chain with its context. These data come from a study of blood T cell repertoires in COVID-19. Enrollees, about 18 to 95 years old, lived in some 24 US areas. The study counted Cohort 3 donors as recovered given two negative PCRs, clearance, or symptom resolution. The CDR3 consists of 18 residues. The V gene end was trimmed by 6 bases and the J gene end by 0 bases; junction bases not matched to a gene: 7. Method: immunoSEQ multiplex PCR; TCRdb's copy keeps in-frame clones and lacks some. The repertoire holds under 200,000 clones, with 80% as singletons. The gene calls are TRBV23-1 and TRBJ2-2, with 13 bases fitting TRBD2. TRBV23-1 is an ORF, with its function uncertain. Sequencing was carried out using PBMCs or T cells enriched from blood (not recorded which). The clonotype was recovered from a woman aged 55 to 70 who had recovered from COVID-19. The CDR3 reads CASRLGTSGVPNTGELFF. As DNA, the CDR3 is TGCGCCAGCAGACTTGGGACTAGCGGGGTCCCGAACACCGGGGAGCTGTTTTTT.